This T cell receptor beta chain was found in a study of molecular identifiers for immune sequencing clone quantification. Overall study results and limits: Detectable among about a million naive cells, according to reports, was Jurkat TCR RNA spiked in from one cell.

Isolation of naive CD8 T cells was achieved by sorting on a CD8+CD4-CCR7+CD45RA+ phenotype. As regards this clonotype: Antigen unknown.

TCRdb itself ran the PCR reads through MiXCR, one entry per CDR3 protein. This table holds some 580,000 distinct CDR3 sequences, about 25% found once. The CDR3 has 20 residues. From germline, CDR1 is MNHEY and CDR2 SMNVEV (reference sequence). Trimming left V 3 bases short and J 1 base short, with 24 bases between. Material for sequencing was naive CD8+ T cells from blood, with Jurkat cell RNA spiked in. As for subset: FACS-sorted CD8+CD4-CCR7+CD45RA+ naive T cells. The clonotype originates from a human donor in good health. Some libraries in this study had Jurkat cell RNA spiked in. The chain carries TRBV27 and TRBJ2-2; a possible D gene is TRBD1 (5 bases). As DNA, the CDR3 is TGTGCCAGCAGTTTTCAGGGCCCCCTACCCACCCCTAAGAACACCGGGGAGCTGTTTTTT. The encoded protein is CASSFQGPLPTPKNTGELFF.